The clone carrying this T cell receptor (beta chain) appeared a few times. What it recognizes is unknown. CDR3 length equals 16 residues. CDR1 and CDR2 from the germline V gene are MGHDK and SYGVNS. Unmatched junction bases numbered 6, after V lost 1 base and J lost 2 bases. The entirety of the isolated RNA underwent reverse transcription, so expressed TCRB transcripts were sequenced. Clones were sequenced by immunoSEQ multiplex PCR, and TCRdb holds only the in-frame ones, with some missing. The profile shows 95,000 to 150,000 clones, 15% to 20% of them singletons. The data originate from a study of beta chain features in type 1 diabetes. Study outcomes and limitations: Moderately but significantly shorter TCRB CDR3s were found in Type 1 diabetes patients in all four CD4+ subsets.

Sequenced: central memory CD4+ T cells from blood. V usage is TRBV25-1 and J usage is TRBJ2-7, with 9 bases identical to TRBD1. This clonotype was sampled from a young man with type 1 diabetes. CDR3 protein: CASSESSDRGTYEQYF. CDR3 coding DNA: TGTGCCAGCAGTGAATCTTCGGACAGGGGAACCTACGAGCAGTACTTC.